A single sample gave rise to the 18 T cell receptor beta chains below, sequenced in a study of blood T cell repertoires in COVID-19. Clones were sequenced by immunoSEQ multiplex PCR, and TCRdb holds only the in-frame ones, with some missing. The sample lists over 200,000 clones; under 90% were seen once. Material: peripheral blood. These receptors all stem from a woman between 40 and 55 years old with active or convalescent COVID-19.

The V gene is TRBV28, the J gene TRBJ2-2, with 10 bases lining up with TRBD1. Germline values: CDR1 MDHEN, CDR2 SYDVKM. The CDR3 contains 14 residues. V trimming: 4 bases; J trimming: 7 bases; junction bases outside the gene matches: 3. The DNA for the CDR3 is TGTGCCAGCAGTTCGACAGGGGGCTACGGGGAGCTGTTTTTT. Protein sequence: CASSSTGGYGELFF.

V usage is TRBV6-5 and J usage is TRBJ2-1; the match to TRBD1 covers 9 bases. Losses at the gene ends were 6 bases for V and 9 bases for J; bases not matched to a gene: 9. Germline V gene sequence: CDR1 MNHEY, CDR2 SVGAGI. CDR3 length: 14 residues. The CDR3 DNA follows: TGTGCCAGCAGGCGGGACAGGGCGGTCGGTGAGCAGTTCTTC. Translation: CASRRDRAVGEQFF.

The rearrangement uses TRBV6-6 and TRBJ1-6, with 7 positions matching TRBD1. Germline values: CDR1 MNHNY, CDR2 SVGAGI (reference sequence). Trimming cost V 9 bases and J 2 bases; bases outside gene matches: 10. The CDR3 length is 16 residues. The CDR3 bases are TGTGCCAGTCGACAGGGTGGGGCTCCCTATAATTCACCCCTCCACTTT. This translates into CASRQGGAPYNSPLHF.

The CDR3 reads CASSAAGAKNIQYF. The CDR3 DNA sequence: TGCGCCAGCAGTGCAGCGGGTGCCAAAAACATTCAGTACTTC. The genes are TRBV10-1 and TRBJ2-4; D perhaps matches TRBD2 (6 bases). The germline V gene encodes CDR1 WNHNN and CDR2 SYGVQD (reference sequence). This CDR3 region has 14 residues. V was shortened by 4 bases and J by 1 base, with 8 bases between the two germline ends.

This chain connects TRBV2 to TRBJ2-5; 7 nucleotides agree with TRBD1. The CDR3 runs to 13 residues. V shed 5 bases and J 2 bases; nucleotides not matched to a gene: 2. The germline CDR1 and CDR2 sequences are SNHLY and FYNNEI. The CDR3: CASSQTGQETQYF. In DNA form, the CDR3 reads TGTGCCAGCAGTCAGACAGGGCAAGAGACCCAGTACTTC.

The J gene is TRBJ1-1, the V gene TRBV18; D gene unclear. The length of the CDR3 is 16 residues. The germline V and J ends were trimmed by 2 bases and 4 bases, with 17 bases remaining between them. Germline CDR1 is KGHSH and CDR2 is LQKENI. The CDR3, as DNA: TGTGCCAGCTCACCAGAAGCGGGTTTGAGAACCACTGAAGCTTTCTTT. Translated, it gives CASSPEAGLRTTEAFF.

V usage is TRBV5-1 and J usage is TRBJ2-2; D is possibly TRBD2 (6 bases). Germline V gene data show CDR1 as SGHRS and CDR2 as YFSETQ. This CDR3 is 13 amino acids long. V dropped 5 bases and J dropped 7 bases, with 12 bases sitting between them. For the CDR3, the DNA is TGCGCCAGCAGTTCTAGCGATGGCGGGGAGCTGTTTTTT. This sequence encodes CASSSSDGGELFF.

The V call is TRBV28, the J call TRBJ2-3, with D maybe TRBD1 (7 bases). This CDR3 comprises 16 residues. Trimming removed 2 bases from V and 4 bases from J, with 16 bases in between. The germline V gene has CDR1 MDHEN and CDR2 SYDVKM. As DNA, the CDR3 is TGTGCCAGCAGTTTAGGGGGGAAGGGGGCATCAGATACGCAGTATTTT. Encoded protein: CASSLGGKGASDTQYF.

The V and J genes are TRBV18 and TRBJ2-5, with D possibly TRBD2 on 5 matching bases. Looked up from germline, CDR1 is KGHSH and CDR2 is LQKENI. This CDR3 contains 14 residues. V was trimmed by 0 bases and J by 4 bases, leaving 9 bases between them. CDR3: CASSPPGESETQYF. As DNA, the CDR3 is TGTGCCAGCTCACCACCGGGAGAATCAGAGACCCAGTACTTC.

The V call is TRBV6-5, the J call TRBJ2-3; 9 bases are shared with TRBD2. Germline V CDR1 and CDR2: MNHEY, SVGAGI. The CDR3 has 16 amino acids. V dropped 1 base and J dropped 2; count of bases not matched to a gene: 4. Here the CDR3 reads CASSYLASGATDTQYF. The CDR3 DNA follows: TGTGCCAGCAGTTACTTGGCTAGCGGGGCCACAGATACGCAGTATTTT.

This clone was found a few times. This chain joins TRBV2 and TRBJ2-3, with 9 nucleotides matching TRBD1. J was trimmed by 2 bases and V by 5 bases; bases with no gene match: 5. This CDR3 comprises 15 residues. CDR1 and CDR2 from the germline V gene are SNHLY and FYNNEI. The CDR3 spells CASSTGGWHTDTQYF. DNA of the CDR3: TGTGCCAGCAGTACAGGGGGCTGGCACACAGATACGCAGTATTTT.

The chain links TRBV24-1 to TRBJ1-1, with D maybe TRBD1 (6 bases). The CDR3 is made up of 14 amino acids. The V and J ends lost 2 bases and 8 bases respectively, with 14 bases between them. Germline CDR1 KGHDR, CDR2 SFDVKD. Here the CDR3 DNA reads TGTGCCACCAGTGATTCCCATCGGACAGCGGAAGCTTTCTTT. Protein sequence: CATSDSHRTAEAFF.

The rearrangement links TRBV6-6 to TRBJ1-3; D ambiguous. Per germline, CDR1 MNHNY and CDR2 SVGAGI (reference sequence). V gave up 2 bases and J gave up 4 bases, with 6 bases separating them. The CDR3 totals 13 residues. This chain's CDR3 is CASSYQTGNTIYF. CDR3 sequence (DNA): TGTGCCAGCAGTTACCAGACAGGAAACACCATATATTTT.

This rearrangement joins TRBV6-2 or TRBV6-3 to TRBJ2-7, with D possibly being TRBD1 (5 bases). Trimming took 6 bases from V and 2 from J, leaving 8 bases between them. Germline CDR1 MNHEY, CDR2 SVGEGT. The CDR3 totals 12 residues. CDR3 DNA: TGTGCCAGCAGCCGACAGACCTACGAGCAGTACTTC. This codes for CASSRQTYEQYF.

V and J are TRBV6-5 and TRBJ2-5; 13 nucleotides line up with TRBD2. CDR1 and CDR2 from the germline V gene are MNHEY and SVGAGI. The CDR3 totals 16 residues. Trimming cost V 0 bases and J 5 bases; bases outside gene matches: 3. As DNA, the CDR3 is TGTGCCAGCAGTTACTCACTAGCGGGGGGGCAGGAGACCCAGTACTTC. Protein product: CASSYSLAGGQETQYF.

The J gene is TRBJ2-7, the V gene TRBV4-3, with TRBD1 as a possible D gene (5 bases). CDR1 is LGHNA and CDR2 is YSLEER in the germline V gene. CDR3 length equals 15 residues. V lost 1 base to trimming and J lost 2 bases, with 12 bases between them. The DNA for the CDR3 is TGCGCCAGCAGCCAAGGCGCGGCAGGGACCTACGAGCAGTACTTC. Translating it yields CASSQGAAGTYEQYF.

This chain connects TRBV5-4 to TRBJ2-5; 7 nucleotides line up with TRBD2. V shed 0 bases, J shed 3 bases, and the junction held 5 bases outside the gene matches. Per the germline V gene, CDR1 is SGHNT and CDR2 is YYREEE (reference sequence). This CDR3 region has 15 residues. CDR3 in amino acids: CASSLGGRAEETQYF. CDR3 in DNA: TGTGCCAGCAGCTTGGGAGGGAGGGCCGAAGAGACCCAGTACTTC. Full variable domain (remainder filled in from reference TRBV5-4 and TRBJ2-5): ETGVTQSPTHLIKTRGQQVTLRCSSQSGHNTVSWYQQALGQGPQFIFQYYREEENGRGNFPPRFSGLQFPNYSSELNVNALELDDSALYLCASSLGGRAEETQYFGPGTRLLVL.

This clone was detected only a few times. Other DNA sequences of this sample code for an identical CDR3. The chain has TRBV7-2 and TRBJ2-7; the D gene is possibly TRBD1 (6 bases). V was clipped by 1 base and J by 4 bases, with 11 bases between them. Germline V lookup: CDR1 SGHTA, CDR2 FQGNSA. This CDR3 comprises 14 residues. The DNA of the CDR3 is TGTGCCAGCAGCTTAGAAGCAGGGGCGTACGAGCAGTACTTC. Translation gives CASSLEAGAYEQYF.